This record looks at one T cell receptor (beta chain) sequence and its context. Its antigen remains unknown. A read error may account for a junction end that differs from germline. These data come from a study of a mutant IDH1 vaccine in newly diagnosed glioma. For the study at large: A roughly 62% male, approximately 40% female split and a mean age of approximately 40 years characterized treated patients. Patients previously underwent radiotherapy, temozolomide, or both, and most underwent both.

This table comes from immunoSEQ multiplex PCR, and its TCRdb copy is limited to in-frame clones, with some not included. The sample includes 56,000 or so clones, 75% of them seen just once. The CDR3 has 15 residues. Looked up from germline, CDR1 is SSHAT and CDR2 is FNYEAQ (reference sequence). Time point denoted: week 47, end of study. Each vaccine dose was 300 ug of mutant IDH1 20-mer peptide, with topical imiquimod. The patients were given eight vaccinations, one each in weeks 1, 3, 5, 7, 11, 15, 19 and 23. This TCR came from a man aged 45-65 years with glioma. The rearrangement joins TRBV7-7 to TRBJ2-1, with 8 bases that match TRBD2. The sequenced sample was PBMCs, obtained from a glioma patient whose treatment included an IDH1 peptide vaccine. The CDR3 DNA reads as TGTGCTAGCAGCTTAGGCGGGGGGCCCAACAATGAGCAGTTCTTC. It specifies CASSLGGGPNNEQFF.